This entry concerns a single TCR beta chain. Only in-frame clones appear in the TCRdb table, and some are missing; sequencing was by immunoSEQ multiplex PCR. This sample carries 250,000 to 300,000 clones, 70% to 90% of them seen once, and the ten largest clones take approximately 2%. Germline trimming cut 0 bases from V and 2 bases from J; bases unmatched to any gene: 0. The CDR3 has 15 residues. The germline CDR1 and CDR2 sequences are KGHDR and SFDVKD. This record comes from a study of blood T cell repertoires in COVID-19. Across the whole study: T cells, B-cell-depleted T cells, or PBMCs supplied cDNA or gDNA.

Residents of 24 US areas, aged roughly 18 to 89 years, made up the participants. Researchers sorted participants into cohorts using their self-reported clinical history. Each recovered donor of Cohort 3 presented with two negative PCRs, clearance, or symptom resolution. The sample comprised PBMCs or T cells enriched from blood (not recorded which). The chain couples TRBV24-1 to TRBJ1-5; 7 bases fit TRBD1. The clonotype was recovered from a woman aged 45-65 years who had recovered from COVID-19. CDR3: CATSDLQGGNQPQHF. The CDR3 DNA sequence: TGTGCCACCAGTGATTTGCAGGGGGGCAATCAGCCCCAGCATTTT.